This TCR beta chain was profiled in a study of blood T cell repertoires in COVID-19. Profiling relied on immunoSEQ multiplex PCR, and the TCRdb table lists in-frame clones only, not all of them. The repertoire holds under 450,000 clones, 75% to 90% seen once, with roughly 1.6% in the top ten. Per germline, CDR1 KGHSH and CDR2 LQKENI. V lost 2 bases and J 8 bases, leaving 12 bases between the germline ends. This CDR3 has 14 amino acids. Sequencing was carried out using peripheral blood. The chain carries TRBV18 and TRBJ1-4; D is unresolved. This clonotype was sampled from a woman between 40 and 50 years old with COVID-19, enrolled during active disease. The CDR3 here is CASSPSPLPEKLFF. CDR3 DNA sequence: TGTGCCAGCTCACCATCCCCCCTCCCCGAAAAACTGTTTTTT.